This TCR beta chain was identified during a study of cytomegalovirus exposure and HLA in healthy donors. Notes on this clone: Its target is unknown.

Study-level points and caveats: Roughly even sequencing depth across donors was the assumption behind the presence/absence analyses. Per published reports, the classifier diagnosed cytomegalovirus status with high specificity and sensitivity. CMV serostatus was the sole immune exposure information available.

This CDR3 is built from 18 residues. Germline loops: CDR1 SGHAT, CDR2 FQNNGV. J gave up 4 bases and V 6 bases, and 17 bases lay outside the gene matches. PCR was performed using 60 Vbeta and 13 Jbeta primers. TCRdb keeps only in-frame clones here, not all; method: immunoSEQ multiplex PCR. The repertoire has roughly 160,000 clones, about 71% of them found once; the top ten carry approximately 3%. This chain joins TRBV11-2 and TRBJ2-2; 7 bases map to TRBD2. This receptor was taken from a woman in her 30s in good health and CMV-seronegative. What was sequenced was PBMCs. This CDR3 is CASSPWGGSLRRTGELFF. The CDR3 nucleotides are TGTGCCAGCAGTCCGTGGGGGGGTTCACTAAGACGCACCGGGGAGCTGTTTTTT.